The entry that follows covers one T cell receptor (beta chain) sequence. This table comes from immunoSEQ multiplex PCR, and its TCRdb copy is limited to in-frame clones, with some not included. This table holds under 200,000 clones, approximately 91% found once. These data are taken from a study of T cell responses to AZD1222 COVID-19 vaccine. Germline CDR1 and CDR2: MDHEN and SYDVKM. This CDR3 region has 16 residues. Trimming cost V 1 base and J 0 bases, with 12 bases left between them. The origin of this receptor is an adult in good health. The genes are TRBV28 and TRBJ1-1, with D hard to call. This specimen consisted of peripheral blood, obtained on day 0 of AZD1222 vaccination. The CDR3 here is CASSLYNGNMNTEAFF. CDR3 DNA: TGTGCCAGCAGTTTATATAATGGGAACATGAACACTGAAGCTTTCTTT.